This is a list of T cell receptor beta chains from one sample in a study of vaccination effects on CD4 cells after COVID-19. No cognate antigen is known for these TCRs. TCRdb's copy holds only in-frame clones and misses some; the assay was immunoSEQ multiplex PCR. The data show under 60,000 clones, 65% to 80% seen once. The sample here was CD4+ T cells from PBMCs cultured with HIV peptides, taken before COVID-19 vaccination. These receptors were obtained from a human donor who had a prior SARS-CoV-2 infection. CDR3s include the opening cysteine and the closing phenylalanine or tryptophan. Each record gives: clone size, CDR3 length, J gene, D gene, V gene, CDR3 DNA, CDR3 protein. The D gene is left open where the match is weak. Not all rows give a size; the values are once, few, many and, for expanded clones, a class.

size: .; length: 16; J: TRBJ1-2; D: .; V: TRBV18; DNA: TGTGCCAGCTCACCATCCCCAGGGCTGCGAAACTATGGCTACACCTTC; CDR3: CASSPSPGLRNYGYTF
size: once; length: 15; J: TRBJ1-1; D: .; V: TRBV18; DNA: TGTGCCAGCTCACCCTATGAAGGGCTGAACACTGAAGCTTTCTTT; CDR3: CASSPYEGLNTEAFF
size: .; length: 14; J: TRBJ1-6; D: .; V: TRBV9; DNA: TGTGCCAGCAGCGTAGTGGACAGAAATTCACCCCTCCACTTT; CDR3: CASSVVDRNSPLHF
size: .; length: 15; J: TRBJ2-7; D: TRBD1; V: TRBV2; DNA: TGTGCCAGCAGTGTCTTTGGGCAGGGGGCCTACGAGCAGTACTTC; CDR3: CASSVFGQGAYEQYF
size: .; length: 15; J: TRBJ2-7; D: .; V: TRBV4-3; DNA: TGCGCCAGCAGCCAAGATAGGACTGTCACCTACGAGCAGTACTTC; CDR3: CASSQDRTVTYEQYF
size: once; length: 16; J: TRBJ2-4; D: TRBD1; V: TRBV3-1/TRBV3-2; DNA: TGTGCCAGCAGCCAGGGACAGGGGGTGGCCGGGGGAAGTCAGTACTTC; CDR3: CASSQGQGVAGGSQYF
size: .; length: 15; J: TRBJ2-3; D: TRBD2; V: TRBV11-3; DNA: TGTGCCAGCAGCTTAGGCGGGAGTGTCCCAGATACGCAGTATTTT; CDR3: CASSLGGSVPDTQYF
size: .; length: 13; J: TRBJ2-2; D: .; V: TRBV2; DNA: TGTGCCAGCAGTGTTCTGGGGACCGGGGAGCTGTTTTTT; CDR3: CASSVLGTGELFF
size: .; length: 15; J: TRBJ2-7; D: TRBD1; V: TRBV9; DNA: TGTGCCAGCAGCGCCGGGACAGGGTGGCAGTACGAGCAGTACTTC; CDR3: CASSAGTGWQYEQYF
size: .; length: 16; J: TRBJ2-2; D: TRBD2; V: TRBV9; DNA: TGTGCCAGCAGCCTGACGACTAGCGGGAACACCGGGGAGCTGTTTTTT; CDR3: CASSLTTSGNTGELFF
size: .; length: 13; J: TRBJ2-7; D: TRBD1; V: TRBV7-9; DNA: TGTGCCAGCAGCCGGGACAGGGTGGGGGAGCAGTACTTC; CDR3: CASSRDRVGEQYF
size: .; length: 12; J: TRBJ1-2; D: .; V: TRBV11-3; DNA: TGTGCCAGCAGCGCCGCCCAGGGTGGCTACACCTTC; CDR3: CASSAAQGGYTF
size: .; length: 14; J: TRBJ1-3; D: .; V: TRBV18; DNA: TGTGCCAGCTCACCACGGGCAGGAGGAAACACCATATATTTT; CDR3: CASSPRAGGNTIYF
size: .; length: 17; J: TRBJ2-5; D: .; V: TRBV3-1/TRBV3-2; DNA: TGTGCCAGCAGCCAACTTTTGGGGGGAGCGCGGGAAGAGACCCAGTACTTC; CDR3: CASSQLLGGAREETQYF
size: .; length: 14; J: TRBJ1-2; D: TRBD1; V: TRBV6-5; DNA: TGTGCCAGCAGACTGGACAGGGTTCACTATGGCTACACCTTC; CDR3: CASRLDRVHYGYTF
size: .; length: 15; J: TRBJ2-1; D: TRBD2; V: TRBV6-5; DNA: TGTGCCAGCAGAGCCGGGACTAGCGGGAGGGTTGAGCAGTTCTTC; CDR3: CASRAGTSGRVEQFF
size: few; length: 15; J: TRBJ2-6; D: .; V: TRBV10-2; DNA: TGCGCCAGCAGTGAGTTCGGATCTGGGGCCAACGTCCTGACTTTC; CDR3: CASSEFGSGANVLTF
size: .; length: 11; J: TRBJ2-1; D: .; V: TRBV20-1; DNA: TGCAGTGCAAGTACTGACAATGAGCAGTTCTTC; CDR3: CSASTDNEQFF
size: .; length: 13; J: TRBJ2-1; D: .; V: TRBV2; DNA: TGTGCCAGCAGTGAAACCACCTTGGGGGAGCAGTTCTTC; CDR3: CASSETTLGEQFF
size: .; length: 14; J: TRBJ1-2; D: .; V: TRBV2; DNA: TGTGCCAGCAGGACGACAGATACTAACTATGGCTACACCTTC; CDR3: CASRTTDTNYGYTF
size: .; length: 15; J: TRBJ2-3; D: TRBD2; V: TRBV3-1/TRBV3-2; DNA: TGTGCCAGCAGCCTCTGGCGGGGGAGCACAGATACGCAGTATTTT; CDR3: CASSLWRGSTDTQYF
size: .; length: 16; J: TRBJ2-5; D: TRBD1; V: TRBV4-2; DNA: TGTGCCAGCAGCCACCGAATGTCGGACAGGGAAGAGACCCAGTACTTC; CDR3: CASSHRMSDREETQYF
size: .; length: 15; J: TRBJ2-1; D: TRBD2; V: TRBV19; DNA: TGTGCCAGCTTAGATCGACTAGCGGGGGGCAATGAGCAGTTCTTC; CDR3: CASLDRLAGGNEQFF
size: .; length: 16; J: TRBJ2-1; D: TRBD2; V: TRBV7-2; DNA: TGTGCCAGCAGCTATATTAGCGGGACCTCCTACAATGAGCAGTTCTTC; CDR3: CASSYISGTSYNEQFF
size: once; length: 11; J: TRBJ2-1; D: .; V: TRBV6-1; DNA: TGTGCCAGCAGTGAAACGGTTGGGCAGTTCTTC; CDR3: CASSETVGQFF
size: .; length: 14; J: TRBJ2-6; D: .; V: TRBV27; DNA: TGTGCCAGCAGTTTGGGCTCTGGGGCCAACGTCCTGACTTTC; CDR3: CASSLGSGANVLTF
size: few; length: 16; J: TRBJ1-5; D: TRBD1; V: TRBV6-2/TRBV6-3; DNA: TGTGCCAGCAGCCGTCCGGGACAGGGCAGAGATCAGCCCCAGCATTTT; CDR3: CASSRPGQGRDQPQHF
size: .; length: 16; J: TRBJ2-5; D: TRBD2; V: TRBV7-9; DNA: TGTGCCAGCAAAGCGGAGGGACTAGCGGGAAAAGAGACCCAGTACTTC; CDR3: CASKAEGLAGKETQYF
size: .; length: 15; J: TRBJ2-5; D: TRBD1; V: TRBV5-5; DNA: TGTGCCAGCAGATACAACAGGGGGTATTTTGAGACCCAGTACTTC; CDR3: CASRYNRGYFETQYF
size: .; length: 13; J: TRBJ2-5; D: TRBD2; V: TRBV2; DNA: TGTGCCAGCGGACTAGCGGGACAAGAGACCCAGTACTTC; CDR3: CASGLAGQETQYF
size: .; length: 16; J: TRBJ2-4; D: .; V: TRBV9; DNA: TGTGCCAGCAGCGCGGGGGGCGGGATAGCCAAAAACATTCAGTACTTC; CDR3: CASSAGGGIAKNIQYF
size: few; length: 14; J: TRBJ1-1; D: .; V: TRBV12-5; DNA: TGTGCTAGTGGTACGGACGGATTCGACACTGAAGCTTTCTTT; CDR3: CASGTDGFDTEAFF
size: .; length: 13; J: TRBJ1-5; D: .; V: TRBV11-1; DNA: TGTGCCAGCAGCTTAGGATACAATCAGCCCCAGCATTTT; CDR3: CASSLGYNQPQHF
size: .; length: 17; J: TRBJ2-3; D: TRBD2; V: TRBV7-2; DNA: TGTGCCAGCAGCTTCCTACCTTCTAGCGGGAGAGCAGATACGCAGTATTTT; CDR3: CASSFLPSSGRADTQYF
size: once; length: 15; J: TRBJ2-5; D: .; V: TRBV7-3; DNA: TGTGCCAGCAGCTTAAGGTGGGCGTCGGGGGAGACCCAGTACTTC; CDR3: CASSLRWASGETQYF
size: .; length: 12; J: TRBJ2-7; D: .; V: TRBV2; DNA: TGTGCCAGCAGGGGGGAAACCTACGAGCAGTACTTC; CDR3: CASRGETYEQYF
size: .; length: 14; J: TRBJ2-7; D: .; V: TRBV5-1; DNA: TGCGCCAGCAGCTTGGCGGCAGGGACCTACGAGCAGTACTTC; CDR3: CASSLAAGTYEQYF
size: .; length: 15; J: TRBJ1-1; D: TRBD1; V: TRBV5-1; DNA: TGCGCCAGCAGCTTGGTGCTAGGGACAGGGGTTGAAGCTTTCTTT; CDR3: CASSLVLGTGVEAFF
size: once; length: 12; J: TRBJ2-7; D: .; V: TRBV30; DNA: TGTGCCTGGACCAAAGACAGCCGCGAGCAGTACTTC; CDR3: CAWTKDSREQYF
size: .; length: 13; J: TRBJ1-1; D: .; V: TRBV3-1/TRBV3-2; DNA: TGTGCCAGCAGCCGGATTTCGAACACTGAAGCTTTCTTT; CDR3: CASSRISNTEAFF
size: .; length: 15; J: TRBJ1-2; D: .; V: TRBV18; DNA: TGTGCCAGCTCACCACCGGGTCGGGCAGGGAAAGGCTACACCTTC; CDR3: CASSPPGRAGKGYTF
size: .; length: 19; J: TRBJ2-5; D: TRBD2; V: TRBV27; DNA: TGTGCCAGCCCCTTGGTGTATGGGACTAGCGGGAGGGAGGAAGAGACCCAGTACTTC; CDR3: CASPLVYGTSGREEETQYF
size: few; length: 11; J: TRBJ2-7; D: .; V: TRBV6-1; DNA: TGTGCCAGCAGTGACATCTACGAGCAGTACTTC; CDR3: CASSDIYEQYF
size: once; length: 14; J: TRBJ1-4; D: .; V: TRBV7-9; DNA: TGTGCCAGCAGCTTAATGCAGGCTAATGAAAAACTGTTTTTT; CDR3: CASSLMQANEKLFF
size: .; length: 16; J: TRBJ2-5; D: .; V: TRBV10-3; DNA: TGTGCCATCAGCCCTGGGATAGCCAGGTACCAAGAGACCCAGTACTTC; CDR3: CAISPGIARYQETQYF
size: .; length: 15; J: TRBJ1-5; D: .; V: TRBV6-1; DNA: TGTGCCAGCAGTGAAGCCATGGTTAGCAATCAGCCCCAGCATTTT; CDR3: CASSEAMVSNQPQHF
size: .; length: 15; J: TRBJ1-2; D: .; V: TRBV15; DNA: TGTGCCACCAGCAGTGAACAGGGTTACAACTATGGCTACACCTTC; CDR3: CATSSEQGYNYGYTF
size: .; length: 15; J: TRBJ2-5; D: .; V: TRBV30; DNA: TGTGCCTGGATCGATGAGGGGTTGCCGTTCGGGACCCAGTACTTC; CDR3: CAWIDEGLPFGTQYF
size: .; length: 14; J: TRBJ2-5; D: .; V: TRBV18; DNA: TGTGCCAGCTCACCACCGGCCGGGCAAGAGACCCAGTACTTC; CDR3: CASSPPAGQETQYF
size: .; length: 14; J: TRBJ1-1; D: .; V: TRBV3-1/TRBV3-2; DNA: TGTGCCAGCAGCCAAGGTCGGGGGTACACTGAAGCTTTCTTT; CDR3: CASSQGRGYTEAFF
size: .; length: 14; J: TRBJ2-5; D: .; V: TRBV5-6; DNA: TGTGCCAGCAGCTGGACCGTTGGAATTGAGACCCAGTACTTC; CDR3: CASSWTVGIETQYF
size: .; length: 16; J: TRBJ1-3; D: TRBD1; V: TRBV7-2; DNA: TGTGCCAGCAGCTTAGTGGGGGGACAGGGTGGAAACACCATATATTTT; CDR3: CASSLVGGQGGNTIYF
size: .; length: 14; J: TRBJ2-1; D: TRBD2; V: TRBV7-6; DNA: TGTGCCAGCAGCTTAGTAGCGGGTAACAATGAGCAGTTCTTC; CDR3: CASSLVAGNNEQFF
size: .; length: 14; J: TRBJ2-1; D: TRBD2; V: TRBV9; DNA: TGTGCCAGCAGCGTAACCCTAGCGGGCGCGGGACAGTTCTTC; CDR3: CASSVTLAGAGQFF
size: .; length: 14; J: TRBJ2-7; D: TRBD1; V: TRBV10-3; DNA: TGTGCCATCAGGGAAAGGACAGGGGGGCTCGAGCAGTACTTC; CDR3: CAIRERTGGLEQYF
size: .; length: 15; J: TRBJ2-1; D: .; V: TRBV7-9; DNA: TGTGCCAGCAGCTTAGCGGGGGCTCTATACAATGAGCAGTTCTTC; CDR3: CASSLAGALYNEQFF
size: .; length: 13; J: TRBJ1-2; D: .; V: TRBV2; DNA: TGTGCCAGAGAAACACCTCGGGACAATGGCTACACCTTC; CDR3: CARETPRDNGYTF